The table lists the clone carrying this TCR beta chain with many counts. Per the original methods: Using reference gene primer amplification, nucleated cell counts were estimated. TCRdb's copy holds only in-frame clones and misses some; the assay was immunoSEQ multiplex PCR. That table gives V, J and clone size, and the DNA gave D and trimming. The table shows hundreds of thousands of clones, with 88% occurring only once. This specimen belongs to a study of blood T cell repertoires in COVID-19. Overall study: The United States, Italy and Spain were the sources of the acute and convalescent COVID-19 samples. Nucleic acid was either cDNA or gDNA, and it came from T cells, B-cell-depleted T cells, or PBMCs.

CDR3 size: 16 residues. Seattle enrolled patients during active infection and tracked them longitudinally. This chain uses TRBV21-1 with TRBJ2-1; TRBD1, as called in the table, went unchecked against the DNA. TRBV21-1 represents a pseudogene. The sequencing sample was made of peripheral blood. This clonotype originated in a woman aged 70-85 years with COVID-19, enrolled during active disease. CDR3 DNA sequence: TGTGCCAGCAGCAAAAAAGATGCAGGCTCCTACAATGAGCAGTTCTTC. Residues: CASSKKDAGSYNEQFF.